The 22 T cell receptor beta chains in this list originate from one sample, sequenced in a study of T cells in Graves' hyperthyroidism and ophthalmopathy. The CDR3 regions of TCR beta were amplified from RNA transcripts. The HTBI primer set drove a first-round RT-PCR of the TCR CDR3. Each CDR3 protein is one row after TCRdb ran MiXCR on the multiplex PCR reads. Of approximately 400,000 distinct CDR3 sequences in the sample, roughly 14% were seen once. Material for sequencing was blood. The receptors derive from a young woman with Graves' hyperthyroidism that later progressed to Graves' ophthalmopathy.

This clonotype was seen only a few times. The J gene is TRBJ1-3, the V gene TRBV12-3 or TRBV12-4; unclear D gene. V lost 2 bases, J lost 3 bases, and 8 bases lay in between. The CDR3 length is 14 residues. The CDR3: CASSLHAIGNTIYF. CDR3 nucleotides: TGTGCCAGCAGTTTACACGCGATTGGAAACACCATATATTTT.

This clonotype occurred many times. The V gene is TRBV7-2, the J gene TRBJ2-1, with TRBD2 as a possible D gene (6 bases). The germline gives CDR1 SGHTA, CDR2 FQGNSA. Deletions cut 2 bases from V and 4 bases from J, with 12 bases between. This CDR3 comprises 15 residues. The CDR3 is CASSLFPGSYNEQFF. The CDR3 DNA reads TGTGCCAGCAGCTTATTTCCCGGGAGTTACAATGAGCAGTTCTTC.

This clonotype was seen many times. The chain joins TRBV7-8 to TRBJ2-1, with a tentative D call TRBD2 (7 bases). Germline V lookup: CDR1 SGHVS, CDR2 FQNEAQ. V was cut by 5 bases and J by 12 bases, with 32 bases left in between. The CDR3 length is 18 residues. DNA for the CDR3: TGTGCCAGCAGCGTTTTAGGGGGGAAGAGAGGGAGGGTCACTGGGCAGTTCTTC. Protein: CASSVLGGKRGRVTGQFF.

This chain connects TRBV29-1 to TRBJ2-2, with TRBD1 identical over 7 bases. The CDR3 is 13 residues long. Germline V gives CDR1 SQVTM, CDR2 ANQGSEA. J lost 7 bases, V lost 3 bases, and 5 bases had no gene match. This chain's CDR3 is CSVETGFGGELFF. DNA of the CDR3: TGCAGCGTTGAGACAGGGTTCGGCGGGGAGCTGTTTTTT.

The genes are TRBV12-3 or TRBV12-4 and TRBJ2-1; TRBD2 matches at 14 bases. The J segment lost 7 bases and the V segment lost 6 bases, leaving 8 bases of the junction unmatched. The CDR3 has 16 residues. CDR3 loop: CASSEGLAGEGNEQFF. CDR3 nucleotide sequence: TGTGCCAGCAGCGAGGGACTAGCGGGAGAGGGGAATGAGCAGTTCTTC.

The rearrangement links TRBV6-2 or TRBV6-3 to TRBJ2-2; 12 bases match TRBD2. The germline V gene encodes CDR1 MNHEY and CDR2 SVGEGT. V was clipped by 4 bases and J by 1 base; unmatched bases: 10. The CDR3 loop spans 19 amino acids. The DNA for the CDR3 is TGTGCCAGCAGTTCCCGACTAGCGGGAGTTGGCCGGAACACCGGGGAGCTGTTTTTT. Translating it yields CASSSRLAGVGRNTGELFF.

This clonotype was seen only a few times. The rearrangement links TRBV28 to TRBJ1-5; weak D call: TRBD1 (6 bases). The CDR3 sequence is 15 residues long. The V end was cut by 6 bases, the J end by 5 bases, with 17 bases between. The germline gives CDR1 MDHEN, CDR2 SYDVKM. CDR3 bases: TGTGCCAGCAGGGGGGGGGGGGCTCCTGATCAGCCCCAGCATTTT. It translates to CASRGGGAPDQPQHF. Combining the CDR3 with reference TRBV28 and TRBJ1-5 gives the whole variable domain DVKVTQSSRYLVKRTGEKVFLECVQDMDHENMFWYRQDPGLGLRLIYFSYDVKMKEKGDIPEGYSVSREKKERFSLILESASTNQTSMYLCASRGGGAPDQPQHFGDGTRLSIL.

This clonotype was seen many times. V usage is TRBV10-3 and J usage is TRBJ2-3, with 8 bases that match TRBD2. The germline V gene encodes CDR1 ENHRY and CDR2 SYGVKD. J lost 2 bases, V lost 2 bases, and 15 bases had no gene match. The length of the CDR3 is 19 residues. The CDR3: CAISETAPGLGSFTDTQYF. CDR3 in DNA: TGTGCCATCAGTGAGACCGCACCGGGACTAGGGTCTTTCACAGATACGCAGTATTTT.

This clonotype was seen at least ten times. CDR3 coding DNA: TGTGCCAGCAGAACCGGGACCTTCGTCACAGATACGCAGTATTTT. Encoded protein: CASRTGTFVTDTQYF. The chain employs TRBV6-1 and TRBJ2-3; D is tentatively TRBD1 or TRBD2 (5 bases each). V lost 6 bases to trimming and J lost 2 bases, with 15 bases between them. The V gene's germline CDR1 is MNHNS and CDR2 SASEGT. This CDR3 has 15 amino acids.

As for this clonotype: An end of the junction differs from the germline gene, which may be a read error. The chain joins TRBV5-1 to TRBJ2-1; tentatively, D is TRBD2 (7 bases). Germline CDR1 reads SGHRS; CDR2 reads YFSETQ. The CDR3 runs to 14 residues. Written as DNA, the CDR3 is TGCGCCAGCAGCTTAGGGGGGGCATACAATGAGCAGTCCTTC. Its translation: CASSLGGAYNEQSF. Full variable domain (outside the CDR3, taken from reference TRBV5-1 and TRBJ2-1): KAGVTQTPRYLIKTRGQQVTLSCSPISGHRSVSWYQQTPGQGLQFLFEYFSETQRNKGNFPGRFSGRQFSNSRSEMNVSTLELGDSALYLCASSLGGAYNEQSFGPGTRLTVL.

This clonotype was observed a handful of times. CDR3 amino acids: CASSPGLADGDEQFF. CDR3 nucleotide sequence: TGTGCCAGCAGCCCGGGACTAGCGGACGGGGATGAGCAGTTCTTC. J is TRBJ2-1 and V is TRBV27; 11 positions agree with TRBD2. V was clipped by 6 bases and J by 8 bases; unmatched bases: 9. The CDR3 runs 15 residues. Germline V CDR1 and CDR2: MNHEY, SMNVEV (reference sequence).

This clonotype was detected many times. CDR3 sequence: CASSLAGTGNQPQHF. The CDR3 DNA reads as TGTGCCAGCAGTCTCGCCGGGACAGGCAATCAGCCCCAGCATTTT. The rearrangement joins TRBV12-3 or TRBV12-4 to TRBJ1-5, with 7 nucleotides matching TRBD1. The CDR3 totals 15 residues. V gave up 5 bases and J gave up 2 bases; unmatched junction bases: 6.

In regard to this clonotype: A read error is possible here, since a much larger clone lies one base away. CDR3 nucleotides: TGTGCCGGCAGCTTAGGCAGGGGGTTCGACTACGAGCAGTACTTC. Translation: CAGSLGRGFDYEQYF. V is TRBV7-9 and J is TRBJ2-7; TRBD1 agrees at 7 bases. The CDR3 is 15 amino acids. Per the germline V gene, CDR1 is SEHNR and CDR2 is FQNEAQ (reference sequence).

Written as DNA, the CDR3 is TGTGCCAGTAGTATAGACGGACAGGGGGCACAGCCCCAGCATTTT. As protein: CASSIDGQGAQPQHF. The rearrangement joins TRBV19 to TRBJ1-5; TRBD1 matches at 11 bases. Germline V lookup: CDR1 LNHDA, CDR2 SQIVND (reference sequence). CDR3 length: 15 amino acids. The J segment lost 7 bases and the V segment lost 0 bases, leaving 2 bases of the junction unmatched.

In this sample, this clonotype turned up many times. The rearrangement uses TRBV5-6 and TRBJ2-1; 7 bases match TRBD2. CDR3 length: 14 amino acids. Germline values: CDR1 SGHDT, CDR2 YYEEEE. J was trimmed by 8 bases and V by 1 base; bases with no gene match: 6. CDR3: CASSLWREIYEQFF. The CDR3 DNA follows: TGTGCCAGCAGCTTGTGGCGGGAGATCTATGAGCAGTTCTTC.

Only one count was recorded for this clonotype. Possible read error: a much larger clone is one base away. The J gene is TRBJ2-2, the V gene TRBV13, with 10 bases aligning to TRBD2. CDR1 is PRHDT, CDR2 FYEKMQ, per germline (reference sequence). The CDR3 consists of 15 residues. This CDR3 reads CAGSWTSGNTGELFF. As DNA, the CDR3 is TGTGCCGGCAGCTGGACTAGCGGGAACACCGGGGAGCTGTTTTTT. Combining the CDR3 with reference TRBV13 and TRBJ2-2 gives the whole variable domain AAGVIQSPRHLIKEKRETATLKCYPIPRHDTVYWYQQGPGQDPQFLISFYEKMQSDKGSIPDRFSAQQFSDYHSELNMSSLELGDSALYFCAGSWTSGNTGELFFGEGSRLTVL.

Ten or more counts support this clonotype. The CDR3 DNA is TGTGCCTGGAGTGGGACAGGGAACACCGGGGAGCTGTTTTTT. It encodes CAWSGTGNTGELFF. The chain links TRBV30 to TRBJ2-2, with 7 bases aligning to TRBD1. The ends lost 1 base at V and 1 base at J; junction bases unmatched: 0. The CDR3 has 14 amino acids. Per germline, CDR1 GTSNPN and CDR2 SVGIG (reference sequence).

The chain combines TRBV12-3 or TRBV12-4 with TRBJ2-7, with D tentatively TRBD2 (6 bases). V was shortened by 5 bases and J by 5 bases, with 10 bases between the two germline ends. The CDR3 sequence is 12 residues long. DNA of the CDR3: TGTGCCAGCAGTGGCAGGAGGGACGAGCAGTACTTC. Encoded protein: CASSGRRDEQYF.

At least ten counts were recorded for this clonotype. The rearrangement joins TRBV28 to TRBJ2-5; no definite D call. V lost 3 bases and J 1 base, leaving 9 bases between the germline ends. Germline CDR1 is MDHEN and CDR2 is SYDVKM. The CDR3 has 14 amino acids. DNA for the CDR3: TGTGCCAGCAGTTTTGGTCCACTCCAAGAGACCCAGTACTTC. It specifies CASSFGPLQETQYF.

The chain couples TRBV4-2 to TRBJ1-5; D unresolved. V lost 0 bases and J lost 0, with 9 bases in between. The CDR3 spans 16 residues. The germline V gene encodes CDR1 LGHNA and CDR2 YNFKEQ. The CDR3: CASSQEAGVSNQPQHF. CDR3 coding DNA: TGTGCCAGCAGCCAAGAGGCCGGAGTTAGCAATCAGCCCCAGCATTTT.

The chain uses TRBV15 and TRBJ2-5; D uncertain. The CDR3 totals 13 residues. V was trimmed by 0 bases and J by 2 bases, leaving 4 bases between them. CDR1 LNHNV and CDR2 YYDKDF come from the germline V gene (reference sequence). CDR3 loop: CATSRDAQETQYF. CDR3 bases: TGTGCCACCAGCAGAGACGCTCAAGAGACCCAGTACTTC.

This clonotype was counted at least ten times. The chain couples TRBV11-2 to TRBJ2-1; no firm D call. Trimming left V 4 bases short and J 6 bases short, with 4 bases between. Germline V lookup: CDR1 SGHAT, CDR2 FQNNGV. CDR3 length equals 11 residues. Here the CDR3 DNA reads TGTGCCAGCAGCTATACCAATGAGCAGTTCTTC. Translated: CASSYTNEQFF. Full variable domain (outside the CDR3, taken from reference TRBV11-2 and TRBJ2-1): EAGVAQSPRYKIIEKRQSVAFWCNPISGHATLYWYQQILGQGPKLLIQFQNNGVVDDSQLPKDRFSAERLKGVDSTLKIQPAKLEDSAVYLCASSYTNEQFFGPGTRLTVL.